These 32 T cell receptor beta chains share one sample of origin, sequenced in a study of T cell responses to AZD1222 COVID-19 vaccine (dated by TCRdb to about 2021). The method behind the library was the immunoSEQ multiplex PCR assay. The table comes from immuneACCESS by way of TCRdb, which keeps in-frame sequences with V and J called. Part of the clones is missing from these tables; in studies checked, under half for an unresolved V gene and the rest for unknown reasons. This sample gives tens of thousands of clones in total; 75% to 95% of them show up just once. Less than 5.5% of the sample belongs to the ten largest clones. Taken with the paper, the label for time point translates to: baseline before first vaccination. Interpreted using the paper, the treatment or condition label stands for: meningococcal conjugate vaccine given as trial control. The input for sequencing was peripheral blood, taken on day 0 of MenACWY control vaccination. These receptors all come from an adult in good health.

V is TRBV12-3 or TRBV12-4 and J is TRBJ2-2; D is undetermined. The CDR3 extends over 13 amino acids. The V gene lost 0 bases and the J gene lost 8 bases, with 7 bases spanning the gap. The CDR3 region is CASSLAGSGELFF. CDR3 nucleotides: TGTGCCAGCAGTTTAGCGGGTTCTGGGGAGCTGTTTTTT.

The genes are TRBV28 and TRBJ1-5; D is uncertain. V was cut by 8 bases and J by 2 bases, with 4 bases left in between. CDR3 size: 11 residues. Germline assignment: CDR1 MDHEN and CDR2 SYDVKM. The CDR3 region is CASSGNQPQHF. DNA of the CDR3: TGTGCCAGCTCGGGCAATCAGCCCCAGCATTTT.

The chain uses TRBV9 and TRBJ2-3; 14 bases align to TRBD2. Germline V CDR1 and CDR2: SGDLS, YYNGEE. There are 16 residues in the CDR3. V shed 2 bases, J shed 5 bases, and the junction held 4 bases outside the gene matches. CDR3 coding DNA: TGTGCCAGCAGCGTGGGACTAGCGGGAGCGGTAGATACGCAGTATTTT. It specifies CASSVGLAGAVDTQYF.

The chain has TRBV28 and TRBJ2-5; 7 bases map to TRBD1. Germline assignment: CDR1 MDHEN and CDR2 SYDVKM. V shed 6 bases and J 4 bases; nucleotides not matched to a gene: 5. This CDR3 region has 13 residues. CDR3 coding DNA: TGTGCCAGCAGCCGACAGGGTGGAGAGACCCAGTACTTC. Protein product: CASSRQGGETQYF. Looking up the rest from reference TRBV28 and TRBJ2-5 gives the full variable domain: DVKVTQSSRYLVKRTGEKVFLECVQDMDHENMFWYRQDPGLGLRLIYFSYDVKMKEKGDIPEGYSVSREKKERFSLILESASTNQTSMYLCASSRQGGETQYFGPGTRLLVL.

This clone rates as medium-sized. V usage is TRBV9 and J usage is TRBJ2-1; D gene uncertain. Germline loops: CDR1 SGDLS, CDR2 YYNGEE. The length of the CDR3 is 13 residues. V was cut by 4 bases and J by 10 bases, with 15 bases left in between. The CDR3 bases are TGTGCCAGCAGCCCGTCGACCTCGGTGGAGCAGTTCTTC. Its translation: CASSPSTSVEQFF. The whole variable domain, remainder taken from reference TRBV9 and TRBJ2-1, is DSGVTQTPKHLITATGQRVTLRCSPRSGDLSVYWYQQSLDQGLQFLIQYYNGEERAKGNILERFSAQQFPDLHSELNLSSLELGDSALYFCASSPSTSVEQFFGPGTRLTVL.

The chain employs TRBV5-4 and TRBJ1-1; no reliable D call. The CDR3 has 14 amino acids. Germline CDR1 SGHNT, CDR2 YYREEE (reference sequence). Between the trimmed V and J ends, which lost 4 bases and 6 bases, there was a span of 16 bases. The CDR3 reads CASSITLVGAEAFF. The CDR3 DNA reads TGTGCCAGCAGCATAACCCTAGTAGGTGCTGAAGCTTTCTTT.

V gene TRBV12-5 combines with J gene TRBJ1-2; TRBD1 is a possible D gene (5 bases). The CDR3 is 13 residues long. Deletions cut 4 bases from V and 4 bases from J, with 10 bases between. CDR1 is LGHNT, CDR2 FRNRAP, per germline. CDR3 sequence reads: CASGSSDSYGYTF. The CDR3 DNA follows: TGTGCTAGTGGTTCCTCAGACAGCTATGGCTACACCTTC.

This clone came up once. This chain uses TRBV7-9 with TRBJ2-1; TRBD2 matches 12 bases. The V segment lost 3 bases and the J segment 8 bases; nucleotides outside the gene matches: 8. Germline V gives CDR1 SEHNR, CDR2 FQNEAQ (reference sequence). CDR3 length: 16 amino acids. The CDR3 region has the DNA TGTGCCAGCAGCTTTTCCCTAGCGGGAGGGATGGATGAGCAGTTCTTC. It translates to CASSFSLAGGMDEQFF. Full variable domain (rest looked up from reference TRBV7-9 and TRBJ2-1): DTGVSQNPRHKITKRGQNVTFRCDPISEHNRLYWYRQTLGQGPEFLTYFQNEAQLEKSRLLSDRFSAERPKGSFSTLEIQRTEQGDSAMYLCASSFSLAGGMDEQFFGPGTRLTVL.

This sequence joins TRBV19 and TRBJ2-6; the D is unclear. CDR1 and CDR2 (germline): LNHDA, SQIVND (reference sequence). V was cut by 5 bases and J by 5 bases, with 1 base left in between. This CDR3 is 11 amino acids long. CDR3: CASSWANVLTF. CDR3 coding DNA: TGTGCCAGTAGTTGGGCCAACGTCCTGACTTTC.

The CDR3: CASGGGSGEQFF. The CDR3 coding sequence is TGTGCTAGTGGCGGCGGGAGTGGGGAGCAGTTCTTC. The V call is TRBV12-5, the J call TRBJ2-1, with TRBD2 identical over 7 bases. With V trimmed by 6 bases and J by 10 bases, 6 bases remained unmatched. The CDR3 is 12 amino acids. Germline assignment: CDR1 LGHNT and CDR2 FRNRAP.

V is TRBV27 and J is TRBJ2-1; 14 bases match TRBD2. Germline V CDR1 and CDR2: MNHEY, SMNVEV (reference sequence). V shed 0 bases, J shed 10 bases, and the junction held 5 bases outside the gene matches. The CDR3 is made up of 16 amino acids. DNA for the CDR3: TGTGCCAGCAGTTTATCTGGGACTAGCGGGAGTAGCGAGCAGTTCTTC. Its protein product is CASSLSGTSGSSEQFF.

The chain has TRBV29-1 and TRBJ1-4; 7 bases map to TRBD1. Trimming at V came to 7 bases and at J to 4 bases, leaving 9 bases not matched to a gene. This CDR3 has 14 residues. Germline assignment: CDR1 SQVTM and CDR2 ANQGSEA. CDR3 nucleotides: TGCAGCGCCGAGGACAGGAACAATAATGAAAAACTGTTTTTT. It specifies CSAEDRNNNEKLFF. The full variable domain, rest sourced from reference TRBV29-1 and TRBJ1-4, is SAVISQKPSRDICQRGTSLTIQCQVDSQVTMMFWYRQQPGQSLTLIATANQGSEATYESGFVIDKFPISRPNLTFSTLTVSNMSPEDSSIYLCSAEDRNNNEKLFFGSGTQLSVL.

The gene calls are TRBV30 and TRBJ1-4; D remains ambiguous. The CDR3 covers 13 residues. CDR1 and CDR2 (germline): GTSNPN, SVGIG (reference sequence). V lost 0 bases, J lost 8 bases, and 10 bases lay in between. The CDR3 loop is CAWSVPGGEKLFF. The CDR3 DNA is TGTGCCTGGAGTGTACCGGGAGGCGAAAAACTGTTTTTT.

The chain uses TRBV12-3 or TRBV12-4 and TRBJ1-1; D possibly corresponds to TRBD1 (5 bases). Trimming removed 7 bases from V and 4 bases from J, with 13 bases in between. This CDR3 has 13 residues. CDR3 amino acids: CASTSSGGTEAFF. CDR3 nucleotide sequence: TGTGCCAGCACTTCGTCCGGGGGCACTGAAGCTTTCTTT.

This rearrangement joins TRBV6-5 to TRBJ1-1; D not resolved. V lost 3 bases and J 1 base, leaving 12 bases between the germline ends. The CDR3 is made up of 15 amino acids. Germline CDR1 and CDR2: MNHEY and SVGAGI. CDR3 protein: CASSYSRRRNTEAFF. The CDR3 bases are TGTGCCAGCAGTTATTCCCGGAGGAGGAACACTGAAGCTTTCTTT.

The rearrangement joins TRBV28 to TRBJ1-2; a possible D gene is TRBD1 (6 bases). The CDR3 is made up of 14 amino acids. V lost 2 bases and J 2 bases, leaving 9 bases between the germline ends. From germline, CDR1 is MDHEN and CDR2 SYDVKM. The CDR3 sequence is CASSLEQGNYGYTF. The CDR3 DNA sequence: TGTGCCAGCAGTTTAGAACAGGGCAACTATGGCTACACCTTC.

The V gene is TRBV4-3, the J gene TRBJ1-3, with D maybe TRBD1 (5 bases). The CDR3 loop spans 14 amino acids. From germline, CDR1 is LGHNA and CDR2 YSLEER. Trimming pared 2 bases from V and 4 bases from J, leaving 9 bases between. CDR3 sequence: CASSQTGAGNTIYF. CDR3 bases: TGCGCCAGCAGCCAAACCGGGGCCGGAAACACCATATATTTT.

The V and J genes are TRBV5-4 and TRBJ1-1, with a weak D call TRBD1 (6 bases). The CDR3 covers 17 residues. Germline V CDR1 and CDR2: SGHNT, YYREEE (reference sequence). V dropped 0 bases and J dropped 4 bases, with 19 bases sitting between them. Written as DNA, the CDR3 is TGTGCCAGCAGCTTGGAGGGGGGGCAGGGAACGACCACTGAAGCTTTCTTT. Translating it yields CASSLEGGQGTTTEAFF.

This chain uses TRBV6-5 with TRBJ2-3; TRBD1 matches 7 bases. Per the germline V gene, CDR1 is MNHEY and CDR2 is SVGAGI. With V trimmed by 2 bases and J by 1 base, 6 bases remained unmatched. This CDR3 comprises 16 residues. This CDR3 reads CASSYAGGQGTDTQYF. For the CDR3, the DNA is TGTGCCAGCAGTTACGCGGGCGGACAGGGCACAGATACGCAGTATTTT.

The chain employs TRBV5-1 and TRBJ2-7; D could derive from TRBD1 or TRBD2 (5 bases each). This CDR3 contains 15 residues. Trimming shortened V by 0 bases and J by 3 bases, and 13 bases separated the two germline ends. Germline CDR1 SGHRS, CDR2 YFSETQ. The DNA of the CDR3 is TGCGCCAGCAGCTTGGGGGGGAATAGCCTCTACGAGCAGTACTTC. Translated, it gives CASSLGGNSLYEQYF.

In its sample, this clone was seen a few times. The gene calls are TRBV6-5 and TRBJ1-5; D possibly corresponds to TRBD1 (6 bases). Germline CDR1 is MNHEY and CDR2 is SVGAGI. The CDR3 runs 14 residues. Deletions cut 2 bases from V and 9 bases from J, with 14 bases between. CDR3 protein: CASSYRRGVGPQHF. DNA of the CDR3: TGTGCCAGCAGTTACCGTAGGGGGGTAGGGCCCCAGCATTTT.

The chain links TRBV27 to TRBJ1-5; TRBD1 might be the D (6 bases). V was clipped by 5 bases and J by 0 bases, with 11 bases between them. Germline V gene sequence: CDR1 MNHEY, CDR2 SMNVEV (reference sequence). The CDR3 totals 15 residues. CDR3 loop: CASSVAGASNQPQHF. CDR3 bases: TGTGCCAGCAGTGTCGCGGGGGCTAGCAATCAGCCCCAGCATTTT.

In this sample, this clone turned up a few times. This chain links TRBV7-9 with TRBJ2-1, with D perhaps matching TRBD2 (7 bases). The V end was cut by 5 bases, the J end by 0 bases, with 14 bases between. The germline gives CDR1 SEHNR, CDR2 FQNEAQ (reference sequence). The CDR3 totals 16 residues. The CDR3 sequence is CASSPQGGPSYNEQFF. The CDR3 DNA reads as TGTGCCAGCAGCCCACAGGGAGGGCCCTCCTACAATGAGCAGTTCTTC.

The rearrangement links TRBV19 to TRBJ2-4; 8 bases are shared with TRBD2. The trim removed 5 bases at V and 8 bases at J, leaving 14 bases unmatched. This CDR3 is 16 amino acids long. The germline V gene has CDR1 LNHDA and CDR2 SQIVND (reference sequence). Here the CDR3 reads CASSPNSLAGSDIQYF. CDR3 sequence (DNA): TGTGCCAGTAGTCCAAACTCTTTAGCGGGGAGCGACATTCAGTACTTC.

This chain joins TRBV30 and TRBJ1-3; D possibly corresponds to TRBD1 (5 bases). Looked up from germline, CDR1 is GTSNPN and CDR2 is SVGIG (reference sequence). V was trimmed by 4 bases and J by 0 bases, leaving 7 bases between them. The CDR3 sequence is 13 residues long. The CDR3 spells CAWKGRSGNTIYF. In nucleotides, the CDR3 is TGTGCCTGGAAGGGGCGCTCTGGAAACACCATATATTTT.

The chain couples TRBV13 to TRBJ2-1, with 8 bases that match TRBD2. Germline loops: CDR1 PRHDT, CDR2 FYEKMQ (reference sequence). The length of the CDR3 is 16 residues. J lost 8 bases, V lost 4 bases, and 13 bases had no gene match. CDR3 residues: CASSSTGTRGTDEQFF. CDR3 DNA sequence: TGTGCCAGCAGCTCGACCGGGACTAGGGGTACCGATGAGCAGTTCTTC.

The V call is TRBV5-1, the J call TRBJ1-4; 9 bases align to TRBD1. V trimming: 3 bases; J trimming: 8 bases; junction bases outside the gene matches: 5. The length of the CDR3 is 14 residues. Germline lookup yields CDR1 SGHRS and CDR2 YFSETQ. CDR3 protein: CASSSDRGAEKLFF. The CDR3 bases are TGCGCCAGCAGCTCGGACAGGGGAGCGGAAAAACTGTTTTTT.

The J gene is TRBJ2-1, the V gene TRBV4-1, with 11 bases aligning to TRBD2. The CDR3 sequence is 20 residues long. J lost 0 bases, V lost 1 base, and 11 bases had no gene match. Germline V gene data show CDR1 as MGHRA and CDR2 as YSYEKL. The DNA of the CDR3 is TGCGCCAGCAGCCAAGCTCCGGGACTAGCGGTTCCTGGCTCCTACAATGAGCAGTTCTTC. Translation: CASSQAPGLAVPGSYNEQFF.

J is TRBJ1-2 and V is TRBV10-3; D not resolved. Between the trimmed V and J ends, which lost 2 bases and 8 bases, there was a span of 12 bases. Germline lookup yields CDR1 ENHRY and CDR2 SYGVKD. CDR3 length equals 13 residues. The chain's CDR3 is CAISELHTEGYTF. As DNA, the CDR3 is TGTGCCATCAGTGAGCTTCACACGGAAGGCTACACCTTC.

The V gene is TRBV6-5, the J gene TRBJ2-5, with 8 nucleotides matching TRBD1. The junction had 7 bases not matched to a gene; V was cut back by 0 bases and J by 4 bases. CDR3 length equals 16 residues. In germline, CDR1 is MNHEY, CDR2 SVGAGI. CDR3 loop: CASSYSPSGGRETQYF. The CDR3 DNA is TGTGCCAGCAGTTACTCACCCTCAGGGGGCAGAGAGACCCAGTACTTC.

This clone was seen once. The CDR3 DNA reads TGTGCCAGCTCCCAAGGGATCTCTGGAAACACCATATATTTT. Translating it yields CASSQGISGNTIYF. The rearrangement links TRBV18 to TRBJ1-3, with no clear D. The CDR3 has 14 amino acids. Germline-derived CDR1 and CDR2 are KGHSH and LQKENI. Trimming left V 6 bases short and J 0 bases short, with 9 bases between.

CDR3 amino acids: CASSLELGGRGNTEAFF. In DNA form, the CDR3 reads TGTGCCAGCAGTTTAGAATTAGGGGGGAGAGGGAACACTGAAGCTTTCTTT. The V and J genes are TRBV28 and TRBJ1-1; perhaps TRBD1 as D (6 bases). The CDR3 has 17 amino acids. Germline-derived CDR1 and CDR2 are MDHEN and SYDVKM. The V and J ends lost 2 bases and 1 base respectively, with 17 bases between them.